Below are 9 T cell receptor beta chains sequenced from a single sample in a study of cytomegalovirus exposure and HLA in healthy donors. The primer mix had 60 Vbeta and 13 Jbeta primers. Produced via immunoSEQ multiplex PCR; TCRdb's table is partial and in-frame only. The data show 150,000 to 200,000 clones, roughly four fifths seen once. The sequenced material came from PBMCs. These receptors originate from a woman between 35 and 50 years old in good health and CMV-seronegative.

This clone is a singleton in its sample. A junction boundary mismatches the germline segment, possibly from a read error. The chain links TRBV7-3 to TRBJ1-2; D is possibly TRBD1 (6 bases). The CDR3 consists of 13 residues. CDR1 and CDR2 (germline): SGHTA, FQGTGA. CDR3 bases: TGTGCCAGCAGCTTAGATAAGGGTACAGGGATACGCTTC. This encodes CASSLDKGTGIRF.

The gene calls are TRBV5-1 and TRBJ2-7; 8 bases are a match to TRBD2. CDR1 is SGHRS and CDR2 is YFSETQ in the germline V gene. There are 13 residues in the CDR3. The V segment lost 0 bases and the J segment 7 bases; nucleotides outside the gene matches: 3. The CDR3 DNA follows: TGCGCCAGCAGCTTGGCCCCTAGCGGGGAGCAGTACTTC. Encoded protein: CASSLAPSGEQYF. Full variable domain (remainder filled in from reference TRBV5-1 and TRBJ2-7): KAGVTQTPRYLIKTRGQQVTLSCSPISGHRSVSWYQQTPGQGLQFLFEYFSETQRNKGNFPGRFSGRQFSNSRSEMNVSTLELGDSALYLCASSLAPSGEQYFGPGTRLTVT.

The chain recombines TRBV6-6 with TRBJ1-4; TRBD1 is a possible D gene (6 bases). The CDR3 contains 14 residues. Trimming removed 4 bases at V and 3 bases at J, with 9 bases between. CDR1 is MNHNY, CDR2 SVGAGI, per germline (reference sequence). The CDR3 is CASSWRGPNEKLFF. The DNA of the CDR3 is TGTGCCAGCAGTTGGCGGGGGCCTAATGAAAAACTGTTTTTT.

The chain carries TRBV19 and TRBJ2-3; no definite D call. Germline loops: CDR1 LNHDA, CDR2 SQIVND (reference sequence). The CDR3 is made up of 14 amino acids. The V end was cut by 3 bases, the J end by 2 bases, with 9 bases between. CDR3: CASSIAVTTDTQYF. The CDR3, as DNA: TGTGCCAGTAGTATCGCGGTAACCACAGATACGCAGTATTTT.

This chain connects TRBV10-3 to TRBJ1-1, with TRBD1 identical over 11 bases. Germline V gives CDR1 ENHRY, CDR2 SYGVKD. Losses at the gene ends were 10 bases for V and 3 bases for J; bases not matched to a gene: 7. CDR3 length: 14 residues. The CDR3 sequence: CATQGQGADTEAFF. The CDR3 DNA reads TGTGCCACCCAAGGACAGGGGGCCGACACTGAAGCTTTCTTT.

This rearrangement joins TRBV6-1 to TRBJ1-4; TRBD1 matches at 9 bases. The CDR3 runs 15 residues. Losses at the gene ends were 7 bases for V and 5 bases for J; bases not matched to a gene: 8. Germline lookup yields CDR1 MNHNS and CDR2 SASEGT. CDR3 in DNA: TGTGCCAGCATGATAAACAGGGGGCTGAATGAAAAACTGTTTTTT. Protein product: CASMINRGLNEKLFF.

The chain is built from TRBV27 and TRBJ2-7; D perhaps matches TRBD1 (6 bases). Trimming removed 3 bases from V and 5 bases from J, with 29 bases in between. CDR1 and CDR2 (germline): MNHEY, SMNVEV (reference sequence). There are 19 residues in the CDR3. In DNA, the CDR3 is TGTGCCAGCAGTTTTCGGGTCAGCCCACTTCAGGGGAGAAAGGACGAGCAGTACTTC. Its protein is CASSFRVSPLQGRKDEQYF.

This clone was detected only a few times. The rearrangement links TRBV28 to TRBJ2-7; 10 nucleotides agree with TRBD1. CDR1 and CDR2 from the germline V gene are MDHEN and SYDVKM. The CDR3 has 13 residues. Germline trimming cut 10 bases from V and 3 bases from J; bases unmatched to any gene: 6. This CDR3 reads CATLGQGFYEQYF. CDR3 DNA: TGTGCCACCTTGGGACAGGGGTTCTACGAGCAGTACTTC.

The rearrangement links TRBV18 to TRBJ2-7; 8 bases are shared with TRBD1. In germline, CDR1 is KGHSH, CDR2 LQKENI. This CDR3 spans 15 amino acids. With 2 bases clipped from V and 1 base from J, the junction kept 4 bases outside the gene matches. CDR3 bases: TGTGCCAGCTCACCAACCCAGGGGGCTTCCTACGAGCAGTACTTC. Protein sequence: CASSPTQGASYEQYF.